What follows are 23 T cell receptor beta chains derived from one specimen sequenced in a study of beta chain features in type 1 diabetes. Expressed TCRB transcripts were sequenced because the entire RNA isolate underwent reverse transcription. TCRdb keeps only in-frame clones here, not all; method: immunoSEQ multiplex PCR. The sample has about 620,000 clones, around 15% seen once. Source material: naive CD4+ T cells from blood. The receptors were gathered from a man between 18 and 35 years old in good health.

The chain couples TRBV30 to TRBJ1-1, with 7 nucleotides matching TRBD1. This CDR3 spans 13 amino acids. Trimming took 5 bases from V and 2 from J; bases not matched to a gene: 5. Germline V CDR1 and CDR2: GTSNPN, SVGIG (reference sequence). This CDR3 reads CAWDTGANTEAFF. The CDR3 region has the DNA TGTGCCTGGGATACAGGGGCTAACACTGAAGCTTTCTTT.

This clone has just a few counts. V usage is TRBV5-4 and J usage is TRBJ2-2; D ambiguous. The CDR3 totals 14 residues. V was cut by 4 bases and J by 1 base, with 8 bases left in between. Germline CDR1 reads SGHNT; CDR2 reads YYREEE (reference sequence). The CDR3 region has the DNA TGTGCCAGCAGCCAAGTCTTGAACACCGGGGAGCTGTTTTTT. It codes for CASSQVLNTGELFF.

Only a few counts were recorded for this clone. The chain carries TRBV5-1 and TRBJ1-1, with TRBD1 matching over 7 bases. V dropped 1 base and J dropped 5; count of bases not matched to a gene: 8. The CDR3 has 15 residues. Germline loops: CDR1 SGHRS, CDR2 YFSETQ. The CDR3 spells CASSLPRQGRTEAFF. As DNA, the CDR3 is TGCGCCAGCAGCTTGCCGCGACAGGGACGGACTGAAGCTTTCTTT. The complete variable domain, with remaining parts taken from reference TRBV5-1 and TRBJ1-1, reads KAGVTQTPRYLIKTRGQQVTLSCSPISGHRSVSWYQQTPGQGLQFLFEYFSETQRNKGNFPGRFSGRQFSNSRSEMNVSTLELGDSALYLCASSLPRQGRTEAFFGQGTRLTVV.

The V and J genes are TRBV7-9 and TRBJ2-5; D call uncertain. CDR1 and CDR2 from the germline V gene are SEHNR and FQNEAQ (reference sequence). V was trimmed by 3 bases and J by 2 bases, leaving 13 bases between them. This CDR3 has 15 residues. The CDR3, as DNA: TGTGCCAGCAGCTTCCTTTTTAGGGTACAAGAGACCCAGTACTTC. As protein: CASSFLFRVQETQYF. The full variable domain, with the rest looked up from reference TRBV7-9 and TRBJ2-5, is DTGVSQNPRHKITKRGQNVTFRCDPISEHNRLYWYRQTLGQGPEFLTYFQNEAQLEKSRLLSDRFSAERPKGSFSTLEIQRTEQGDSAMYLCASSFLFRVQETQYFGPGTRLLVL.

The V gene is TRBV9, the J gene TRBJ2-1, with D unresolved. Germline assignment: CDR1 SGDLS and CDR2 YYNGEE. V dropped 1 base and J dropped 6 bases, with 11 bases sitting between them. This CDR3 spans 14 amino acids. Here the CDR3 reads CASSVSQTGNEQFF. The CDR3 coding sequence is TGTGCCAGCAGCGTAAGTCAAACCGGCAATGAGCAGTTCTTC.

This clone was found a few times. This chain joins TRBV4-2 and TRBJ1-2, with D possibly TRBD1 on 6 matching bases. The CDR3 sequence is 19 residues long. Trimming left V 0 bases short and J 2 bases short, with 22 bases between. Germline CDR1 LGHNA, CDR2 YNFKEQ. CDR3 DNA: TGTGCCAGCAGCCAAGATTCCGACACGTCGACAGGAATAAACTATGGCTACACCTTC. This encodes CASSQDSDTSTGINYGYTF.

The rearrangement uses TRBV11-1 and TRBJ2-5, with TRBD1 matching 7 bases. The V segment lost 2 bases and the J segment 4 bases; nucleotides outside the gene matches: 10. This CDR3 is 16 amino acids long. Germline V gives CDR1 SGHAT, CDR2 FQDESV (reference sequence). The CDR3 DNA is TGTGCCAGCAGCTTAACCCAACTCCGGGACAGAGAGACCCAGTACTTC. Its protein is CASSLTQLRDRETQYF.

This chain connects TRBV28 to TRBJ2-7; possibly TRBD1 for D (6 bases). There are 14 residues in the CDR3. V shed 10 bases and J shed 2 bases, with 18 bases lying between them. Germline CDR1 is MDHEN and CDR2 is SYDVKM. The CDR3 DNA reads TGTGCCACCTCACCTACCGACAGGACCTACGAGCAGTACTTC. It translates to CATSPTDRTYEQYF.

CDR3 loop: CASSQDGRDSNQPQHF. CDR3 DNA sequence: TGCGCCAGCAGCCAAGATGGCAGGGATAGCAATCAGCCCCAGCATTTT. This chain joins TRBV4-1 and TRBJ1-5; perhaps TRBD1 as D (5 bases). The CDR3 is 16 amino acids. Trimming took off 0 bases at V and 0 bases at J, with 9 bases between the two ends. In germline, CDR1 is MGHRA, CDR2 YSYEKL.

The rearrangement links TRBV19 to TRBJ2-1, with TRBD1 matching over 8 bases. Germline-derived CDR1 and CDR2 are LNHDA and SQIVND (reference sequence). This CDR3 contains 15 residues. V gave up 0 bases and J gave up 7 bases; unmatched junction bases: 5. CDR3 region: CASSIDRGLGNEQFF. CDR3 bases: TGTGCCAGTAGTATAGACAGGGGGCTCGGAAATGAGCAGTTCTTC.

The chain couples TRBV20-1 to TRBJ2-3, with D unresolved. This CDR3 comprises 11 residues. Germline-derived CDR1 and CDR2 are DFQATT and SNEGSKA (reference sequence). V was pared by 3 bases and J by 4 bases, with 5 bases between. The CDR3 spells CSARASDTQYF. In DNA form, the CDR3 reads TGCAGTGCTAGGGCTTCAGATACGCAGTATTTT.

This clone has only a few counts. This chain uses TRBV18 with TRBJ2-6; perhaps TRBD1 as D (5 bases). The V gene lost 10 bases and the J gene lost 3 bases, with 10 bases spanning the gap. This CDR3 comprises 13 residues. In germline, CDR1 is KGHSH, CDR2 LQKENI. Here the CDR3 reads CATQRGGANVLTF. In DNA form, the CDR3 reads TGTGCCACCCAAAGGGGTGGGGCCAACGTCCTGACTTTC.

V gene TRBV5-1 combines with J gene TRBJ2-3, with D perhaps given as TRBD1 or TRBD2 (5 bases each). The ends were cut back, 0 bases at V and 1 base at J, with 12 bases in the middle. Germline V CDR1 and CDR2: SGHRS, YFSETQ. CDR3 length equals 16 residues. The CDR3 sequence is CASSLATGLGTDTQYF. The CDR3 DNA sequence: TGCGCCAGCAGCTTGGCCACAGGACTTGGCACAGATACGCAGTATTTT.

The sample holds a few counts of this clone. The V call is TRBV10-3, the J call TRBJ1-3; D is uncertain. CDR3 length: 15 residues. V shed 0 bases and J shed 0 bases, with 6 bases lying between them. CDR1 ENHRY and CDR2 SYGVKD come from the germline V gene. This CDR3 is CAISESGYSGNTIYF. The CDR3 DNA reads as TGTGCCATCAGTGAGTCGGGGTACTCTGGAAACACCATATATTTT.

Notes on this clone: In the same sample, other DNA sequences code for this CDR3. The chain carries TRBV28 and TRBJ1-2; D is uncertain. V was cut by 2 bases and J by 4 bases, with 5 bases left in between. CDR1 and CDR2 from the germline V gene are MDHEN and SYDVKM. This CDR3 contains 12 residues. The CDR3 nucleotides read TGTGCCAGCAGTTTAATAGGCTATGGCTACACCTTC. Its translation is CASSLIGYGYTF.

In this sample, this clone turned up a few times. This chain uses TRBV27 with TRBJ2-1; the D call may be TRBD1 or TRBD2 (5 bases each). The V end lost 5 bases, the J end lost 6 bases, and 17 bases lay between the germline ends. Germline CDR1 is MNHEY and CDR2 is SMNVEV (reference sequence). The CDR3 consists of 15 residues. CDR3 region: CASSSGWGRGNEQFF. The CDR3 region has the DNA TGTGCCAGCAGTAGTGGTTGGGGGAGAGGCAATGAGCAGTTCTTC.

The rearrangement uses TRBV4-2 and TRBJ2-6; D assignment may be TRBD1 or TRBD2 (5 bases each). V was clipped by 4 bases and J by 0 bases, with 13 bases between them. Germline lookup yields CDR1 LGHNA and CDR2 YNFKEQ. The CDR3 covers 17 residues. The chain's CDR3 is CASSLPGPHSGANVLTF. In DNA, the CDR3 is TGTGCCAGCAGCCTTCCGGGACCTCACTCTGGGGCCAACGTCCTGACTTTC.

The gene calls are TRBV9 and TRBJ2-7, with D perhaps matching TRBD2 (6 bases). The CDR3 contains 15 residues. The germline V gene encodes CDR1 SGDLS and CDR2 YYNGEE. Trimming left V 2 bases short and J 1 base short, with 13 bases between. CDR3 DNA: TGTGCCAGCAGCGTCCGTAGCGGAATTTCCTACGAGCAGTACTTC. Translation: CASSVRSGISYEQYF.

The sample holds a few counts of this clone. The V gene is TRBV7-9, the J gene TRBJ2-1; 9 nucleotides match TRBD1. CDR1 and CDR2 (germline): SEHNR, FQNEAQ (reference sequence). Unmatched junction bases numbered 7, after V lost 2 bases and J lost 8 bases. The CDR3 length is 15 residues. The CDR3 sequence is CASSLKGQGRDEQFF. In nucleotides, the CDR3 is TGTGCCAGCAGCTTAAAGGGACAGGGAAGAGATGAGCAGTTCTTC.

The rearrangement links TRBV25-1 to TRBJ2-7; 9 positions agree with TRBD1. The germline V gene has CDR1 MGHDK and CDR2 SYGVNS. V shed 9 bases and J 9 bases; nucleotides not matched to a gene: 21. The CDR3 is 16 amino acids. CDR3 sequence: CASTPNSGTGKIGQYF. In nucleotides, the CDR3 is TGTGCCAGTACCCCGAACTCCGGGACAGGGAAAATTGGGCAGTACTTC.

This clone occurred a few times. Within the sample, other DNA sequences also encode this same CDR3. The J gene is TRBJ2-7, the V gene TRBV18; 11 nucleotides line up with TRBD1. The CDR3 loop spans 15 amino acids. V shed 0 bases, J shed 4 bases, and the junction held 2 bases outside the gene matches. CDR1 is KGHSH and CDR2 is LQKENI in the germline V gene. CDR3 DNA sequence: TGTGCCAGCTCACCACCAGGACAGGGGGCGTACGAGCAGTACTTC. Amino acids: CASSPPGQGAYEQYF. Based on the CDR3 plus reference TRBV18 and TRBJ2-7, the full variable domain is NAGVMQNPRHLVRRRGQEARLRCSPMKGHSHVYWYRQLPEEGLKFMVYLQKENIIDESGMPKERFSAEFPKEGPSILRIQQVVRGDSAAYFCASSPPGQGAYEQYFGPGTRLTVT.

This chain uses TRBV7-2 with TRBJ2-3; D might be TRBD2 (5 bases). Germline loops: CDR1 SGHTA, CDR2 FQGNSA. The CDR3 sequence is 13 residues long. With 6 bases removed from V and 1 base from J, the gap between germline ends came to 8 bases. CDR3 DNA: TGTGCCAGCAGTGGACTTGGCACAGATACGCAGTATTTT. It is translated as CASSGLGTDTQYF.

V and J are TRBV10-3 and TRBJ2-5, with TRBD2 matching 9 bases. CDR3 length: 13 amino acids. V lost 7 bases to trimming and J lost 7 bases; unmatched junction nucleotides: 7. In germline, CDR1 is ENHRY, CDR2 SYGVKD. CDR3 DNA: TGTGCCATCAACCGCGGGGGGGAGGCGACCCAGTACTTC. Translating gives CAINRGGEATQYF.